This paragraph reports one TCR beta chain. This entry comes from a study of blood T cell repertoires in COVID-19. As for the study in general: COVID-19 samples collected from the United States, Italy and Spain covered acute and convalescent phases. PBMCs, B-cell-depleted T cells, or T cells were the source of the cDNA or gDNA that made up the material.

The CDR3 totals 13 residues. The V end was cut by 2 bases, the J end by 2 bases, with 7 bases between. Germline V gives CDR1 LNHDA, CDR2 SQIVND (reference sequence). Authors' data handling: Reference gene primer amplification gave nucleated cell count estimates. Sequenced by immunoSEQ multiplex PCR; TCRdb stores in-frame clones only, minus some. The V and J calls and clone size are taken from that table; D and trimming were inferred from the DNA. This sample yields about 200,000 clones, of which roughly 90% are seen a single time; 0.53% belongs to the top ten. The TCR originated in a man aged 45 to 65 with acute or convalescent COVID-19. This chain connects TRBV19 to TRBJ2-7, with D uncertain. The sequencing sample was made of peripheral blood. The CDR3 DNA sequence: TGTGCCAGTAGTATACTGCCGGCCTACGAGCAGTACTTC. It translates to CASSILPAYEQYF.